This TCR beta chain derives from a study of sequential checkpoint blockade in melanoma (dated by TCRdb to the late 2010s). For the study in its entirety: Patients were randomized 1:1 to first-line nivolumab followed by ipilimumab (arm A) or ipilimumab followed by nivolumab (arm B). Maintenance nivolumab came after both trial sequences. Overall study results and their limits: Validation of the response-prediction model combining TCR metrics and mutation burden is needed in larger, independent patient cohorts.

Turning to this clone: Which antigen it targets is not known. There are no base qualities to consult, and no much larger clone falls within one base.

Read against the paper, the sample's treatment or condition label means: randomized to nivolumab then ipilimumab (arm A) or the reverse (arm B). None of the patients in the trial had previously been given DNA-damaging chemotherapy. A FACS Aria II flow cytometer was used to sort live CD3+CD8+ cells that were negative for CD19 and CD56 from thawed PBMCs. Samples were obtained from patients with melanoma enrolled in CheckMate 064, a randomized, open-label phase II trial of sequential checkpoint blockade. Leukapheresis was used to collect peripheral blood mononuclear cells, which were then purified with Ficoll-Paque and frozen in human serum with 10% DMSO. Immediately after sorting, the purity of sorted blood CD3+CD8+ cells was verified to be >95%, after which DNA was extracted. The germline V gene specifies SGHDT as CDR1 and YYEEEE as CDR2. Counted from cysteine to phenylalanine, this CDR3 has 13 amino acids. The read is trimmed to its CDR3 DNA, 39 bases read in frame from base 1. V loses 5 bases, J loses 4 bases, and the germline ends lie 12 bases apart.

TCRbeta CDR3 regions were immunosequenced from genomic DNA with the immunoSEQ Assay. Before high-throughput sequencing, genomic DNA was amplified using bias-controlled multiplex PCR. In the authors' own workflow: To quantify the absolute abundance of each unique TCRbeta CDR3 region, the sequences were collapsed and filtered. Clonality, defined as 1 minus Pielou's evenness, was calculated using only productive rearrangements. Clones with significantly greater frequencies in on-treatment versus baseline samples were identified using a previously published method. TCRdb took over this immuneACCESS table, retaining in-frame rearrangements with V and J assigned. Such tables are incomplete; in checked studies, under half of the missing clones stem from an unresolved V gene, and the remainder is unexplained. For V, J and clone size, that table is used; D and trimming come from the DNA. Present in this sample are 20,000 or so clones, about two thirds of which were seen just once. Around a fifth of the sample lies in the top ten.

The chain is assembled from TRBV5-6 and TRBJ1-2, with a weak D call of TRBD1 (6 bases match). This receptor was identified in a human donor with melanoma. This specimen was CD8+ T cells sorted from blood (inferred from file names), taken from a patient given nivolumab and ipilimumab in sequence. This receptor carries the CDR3 CASRPQGSYGYTF. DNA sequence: TGTGCCAGCAGACCTCAGGGGAGCTATGGCTACACCTTC.